Included here is one TCR beta chain sequence, with context. These data come from a study of blood T cell repertoires in COVID-19. Germline assignment: CDR1 WNHNN and CDR2 SYGVQD (reference sequence). The V gene lost 2 bases and the J gene lost 2 bases, with 11 bases spanning the gap. CDR3 length: 15 amino acids. Sequencing used immunoSEQ multiplex PCR; TCRdb keeps in-frame clones, though not all of them. The sample holds 250,000 to 300,000 clones, just over 90% seen once. The specimen sequenced was peripheral blood. The sequence derives from a woman in her 30s with COVID-19, enrolled during active disease. The chain combines TRBV10-1 with TRBJ2-3; the D is unclear. The CDR3 is CASSEVATSTDTQYF. The CDR3 coding sequence is TGCGCCAGCAGTGAGGTGGCCACCTCCACAGATACGCAGTATTTT.